The rows below give T cell receptor beta chains drawn from one sample of a study of shared clonotypes between healthy human individuals. Profiling relied on immunoSEQ multiplex PCR, and the TCRdb table lists in-frame clones only, not all of them. The table lists a few million clones, around nine tenths of them singletons. Input material: naive CD4+ T cells sorted from blood. All receptors come from a man aged 18-30 years in good health. Each CDR3 is given with its conserved first and last residue. The order of the fields is D gene, clone size, V gene, J gene, CDR3 DNA, CDR3 protein. D genes are given only for firm matches. Some rows have no size entry. The others give once, few or many, or a class for an expanded clone.

d_call: .
clone_size: .
v_call: TRBV7-2
j_call: TRBJ2-1
cdr3_nt: TGTGCCAGCAGCTCCTCTTTGGTTAATGAGCAGTTCTTC
cdr3_aa: CASSSSLVNEQFF

d_call: TRBD2
clone_size: .
v_call: TRBV5-4
j_call: TRBJ2-3
cdr3_nt: TGTGCCAGCAGCAAGAAAGCGGGAGGGCCGCGCACAGATACGCAGTATTTT
cdr3_aa: CASSKKAGGPRTDTQYF

d_call: .
clone_size: once
v_call: TRBV7-6
j_call: TRBJ2-5
cdr3_nt: TGTGCCAGCAGCTCCTCGGAGACCCAGTACTTC
cdr3_aa: CASSSSETQYF

d_call: TRBD1
clone_size: .
v_call: TRBV27
j_call: TRBJ2-7
cdr3_nt: TGTGCCAGCAGGACAGGGGACAGGCCTTACTTC
cdr3_aa: CASRTGDRPYF

d_call: .
clone_size: .
v_call: TRBV5-1
j_call: TRBJ2-4
cdr3_nt: TGCGCCAGCAGCTTGGGTCTCACCTCAGGGGCCAAAAACATTCAGTACTTC
cdr3_aa: CASSLGLTSGAKNIQYF

d_call: .
clone_size: .
v_call: TRBV7-2
j_call: TRBJ2-7
cdr3_nt: TGTGCCAGCAGCCACGGGTTAGGCTCCTACGAGCAGTACTTC
cdr3_aa: CASSHGLGSYEQYF

d_call: .
clone_size: .
v_call: TRBV7-2
j_call: TRBJ2-1
cdr3_nt: TGTGCCAGCAGCTCAGGGGTCGCCTACAATGAGCAGTTCTTC
cdr3_aa: CASSSGVAYNEQFF

d_call: .
clone_size: .
v_call: TRBV5-1
j_call: TRBJ1-4
cdr3_nt: TGCGCCAGCAGCTTGGCTGGAAATGAAAAACTGTTTTTT
cdr3_aa: CASSLAGNEKLFF

d_call: TRBD1
clone_size: .
v_call: TRBV4-3
j_call: TRBJ2-1
cdr3_nt: TGCGCCAGCACGGACAGGGGTAGAAATGAGCAGTTCTTC
cdr3_aa: CASTDRGRNEQFF

d_call: .
clone_size: .
v_call: TRBV6-6
j_call: TRBJ2-7
cdr3_nt: TGTGCCAGCAGTTACTCCCTCTACGAGCAGTACTTC
cdr3_aa: CASSYSLYEQYF